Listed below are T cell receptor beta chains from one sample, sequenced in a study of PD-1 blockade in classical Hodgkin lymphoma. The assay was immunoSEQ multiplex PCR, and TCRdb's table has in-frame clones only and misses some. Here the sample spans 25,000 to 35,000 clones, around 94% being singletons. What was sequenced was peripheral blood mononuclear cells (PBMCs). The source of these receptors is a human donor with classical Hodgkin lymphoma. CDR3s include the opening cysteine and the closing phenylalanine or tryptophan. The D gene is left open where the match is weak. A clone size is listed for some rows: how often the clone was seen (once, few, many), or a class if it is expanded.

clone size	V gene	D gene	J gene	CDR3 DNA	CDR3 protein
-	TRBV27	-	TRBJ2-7	TGTGCCAGCAGTTTTAGCGGAGTCGAGGGTTACGAGCAGTACTTC	CASSFSGVEGYEQYF
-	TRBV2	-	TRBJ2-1	TGTGCCAGCAGCCTATGGACATACAATGAGCAGTTCTTC	CASSLWTYNEQFF
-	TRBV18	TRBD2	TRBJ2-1	TGTGCCAGCTCTCCCCTAGCGGGAGCCTTTAATGAGCAGTTCTTC	CASSPLAGAFNEQFF
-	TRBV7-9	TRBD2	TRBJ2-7	TGTGCCAGCAGCCCTAGCGGGGGGTACGAGCAGTACTTC	CASSPSGGYEQYF
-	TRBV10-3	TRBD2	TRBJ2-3	TGTGCCATCAGTGAGTCGTGGCGGGGGACCACAGATACGCAGTATTTT	CAISESWRGTTDTQYF
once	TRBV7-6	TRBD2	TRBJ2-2	TGTGCCAGCAGCATAGCGGGGGGGCACACCGGGGAGCTGTTTTTT	CASSIAGGHTGELFF
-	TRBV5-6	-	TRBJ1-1	TGTGCCAGCAGCTTGGGTGTGGGCACTGAAGCTTTCTTT	CASSLGVGTEAFF
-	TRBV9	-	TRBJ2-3	TGTGCCAGCAGCGCGACTGGGGGTAGTTTGGATACGCAGTATTTT	CASSATGGSLDTQYF
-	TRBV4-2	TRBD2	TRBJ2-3	TGTGCCAGCAGCCAGGGGACTAGCCCATCCACAGATACGCAGTATTTT	CASSQGTSPSTDTQYF
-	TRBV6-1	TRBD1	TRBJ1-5	TGTGCCAGCAGGTGGACAGGGCCTAATCAGCCCCAGCATTTT	CASRWTGPNQPQHF
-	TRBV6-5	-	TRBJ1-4	TGTGCCAGCAGTTACACCTACAGCGCCAGCTATGAAAAACTGTTTTTT	CASSYTYSASYEKLFF
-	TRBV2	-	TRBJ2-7	TGTGCCAGCAGTGTGGGACCCCGCGGCAGCTACGAGCAGTACTTC	CASSVGPRGSYEQYF
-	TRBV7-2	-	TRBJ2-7	TGTGCCAGCAGCCCACGGACGGATTTCTACGAGCAGTACTTC	CASSPRTDFYEQYF
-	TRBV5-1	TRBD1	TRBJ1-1	TGCGCCAGCAGCCGAGGACAGGACACTGAAGCTTTCTTT	CASSRGQDTEAFF
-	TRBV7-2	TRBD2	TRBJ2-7	TGTGCCAGCAGCTTAGTGGCGGGACTAAACTACGAGCAGTACTTC	CASSLVAGLNYEQYF
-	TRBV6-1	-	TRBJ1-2	TGTGCCGGCAGCGTCTCGGGACTCATCTATGGCTACACCTTC	CAGSVSGLIYGYTF